This T cell receptor beta chain was profiled in a study of cytomegalovirus exposure and HLA in healthy donors. Comments on this clone: The antigen is unknown. Compared with germline, one end of the junction differs, possibly owing to a read error. Other DNA sequences in the sample encode the same CDR3.

PCR amplification relied on 60 Vbeta primers (plus 13 Jbeta primers). The repertoire was sequenced with immunoSEQ multiplex PCR; TCRdb's copy has only in-frame clones and lacks some. The repertoire holds around 190,000 clones, roughly 85% seen once, with under 0.75% in the top ten. Study-wide results and caveats: Later analysis reportedly placed an Asian-associated ancestry cluster below the roughly 690-donor mean in N-insertions.

The CDR3 has 14 residues. Looked up from germline, CDR1 is SQVTM and CDR2 is ANQGSEA. This chain links TRBV29-1 with TRBJ2-5, with D possibly being TRBD1 (5 bases). Sequenced input: PBMCs. The sequence was obtained from a woman aged 40 to 50 in good health and CMV-seronegative. As DNA, the CDR3 is TGCAGTGTTGGGATAACAGGCGCCCAAGAGACCCAGTACTTC. Translated: CSVGITGAQETQYF.